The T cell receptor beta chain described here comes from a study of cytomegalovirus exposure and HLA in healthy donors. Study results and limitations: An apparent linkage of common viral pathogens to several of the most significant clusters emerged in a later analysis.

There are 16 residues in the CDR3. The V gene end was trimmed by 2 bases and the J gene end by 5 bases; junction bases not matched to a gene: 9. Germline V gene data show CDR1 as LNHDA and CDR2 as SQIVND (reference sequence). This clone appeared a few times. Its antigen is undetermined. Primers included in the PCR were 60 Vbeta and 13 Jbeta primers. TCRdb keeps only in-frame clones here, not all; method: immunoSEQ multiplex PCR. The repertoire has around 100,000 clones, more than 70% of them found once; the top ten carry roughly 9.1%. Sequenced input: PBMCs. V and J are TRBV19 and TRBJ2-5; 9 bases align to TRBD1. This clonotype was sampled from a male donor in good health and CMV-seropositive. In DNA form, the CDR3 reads TGTGCCAGTAGTATAAAGGGGGGACAGGGTATGGAGACCCAGTACTTC. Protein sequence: CASSIKGGQGMETQYF.